These 26 T cell receptor beta chains were sequenced from one sample in a study of glioma-infiltrating T cells after dendritic cell vaccination. Some clones are missing from TCRdb's copy, which holds only in-frame ones; the method was immunoSEQ multiplex PCR. The table lists some 100,000 clones, more than 75% of them singletons. The sequencing used blood, collected before dendritic cell vaccination. Every receptor here comes from a human donor with glioblastoma.

This chain links TRBV18 with TRBJ1-2; 9 positions match TRBD1. Germline lookup yields CDR1 KGHSH and CDR2 LQKENI. The CDR3 totals 14 residues. With V trimmed by 3 bases and J by 4 bases, 3 bases remained unmatched. The CDR3 nucleotides read TGTGCCAGCTCACCGGAACAGGGGGCCTATGGCTACACCTTC. Amino acids: CASSPEQGAYGYTF.

V and J are TRBV9 and TRBJ2-3; 8 bases map to TRBD2. The germline V gene has CDR1 SGDLS and CDR2 YYNGEE. This CDR3 is 15 amino acids long. Germline trimming cut 3 bases from V and 1 base from J; bases unmatched to any gene: 4. The CDR3 here is CASSAPAGGTDTQYF. DNA for the CDR3: TGTGCCAGCAGCGCTCCAGCGGGGGGCACAGATACGCAGTATTTT.

V gene TRBV10-2 combines with J gene TRBJ2-2; no clear D gene. Germline V lookup: CDR1 WSHSY, CDR2 SAAADI. The CDR3 contains 11 residues. Deletions cut 6 bases from V and 7 bases from J, with 6 bases between. The CDR3 bases are TGCGCCAGCAGCTGGCTCGGGGAGCTGTTTTTT. This encodes CASSWLGELFF.

In DNA form, the CDR3 reads TGCGCCAGCAGTGAGGGGGGCACCCGAGCTTTTGAAGCTTTCTTT. Translation gives CASSEGGTRAFEAFF. V usage is TRBV10-1 and J usage is TRBJ1-1; D possibly corresponds to TRBD1 (6 bases). CDR3 length equals 15 residues. Trimming took off 2 bases at V and 7 bases at J, with 17 bases between the two ends. Per germline, CDR1 WNHNN and CDR2 SYGVQD (reference sequence).

The J gene is TRBJ2-3, the V gene TRBV28, with TRBD1 as a possible D gene (6 bases). Germline values: CDR1 MDHEN, CDR2 SYDVKM. This CDR3 is 13 amino acids long. V was cut by 7 bases and J by 7 bases, with 15 bases left in between. CDR3 protein: CASTPPGTNTQYF. The CDR3, as DNA: TGTGCCAGCACCCCCCCCGGGACAAATACGCAGTATTTT.

The rearrangement joins TRBV27 to TRBJ1-3; 8 positions match TRBD1. The CDR3 sequence is 16 residues long. Per germline, CDR1 MNHEY and CDR2 SMNVEV (reference sequence). After removal of 5 bases from V and 3 bases from J, the junction contained 9 bases not matched to a gene. The CDR3 DNA reads as TGTGCCAGCAGTCGATTCGGACAGGGTGGTGGAAACACCATATATTTT. Amino acids: CASSRFGQGGGNTIYF.

This clone was recorded only once. V gene TRBV11-3 combines with J gene TRBJ2-7; D may be TRBD1 (6 bases). V lost 5 bases and J 7 bases, leaving 18 bases between the germline ends. The CDR3 consists of 14 residues. Germline-derived CDR1 and CDR2 are SGHNT and YENEEA. CDR3 region: CASSPSPGAREQYF. DNA for the CDR3: TGTGCCAGCAGCCCATCCCCAGGGGCGCGTGAGCAGTACTTC.

The chain uses TRBV30 and TRBJ1-3; a weak D match, TRBD1 (5 bases). Germline V gene lookup returns CDR1 GTSNPN and CDR2 SVGIG (reference sequence). This CDR3 has 15 residues. Trimming shortened V by 3 bases and J by 0 bases, and 12 bases separated the two germline ends. The CDR3 is CAWSAGGYSGNTIYF. CDR3 sequence (DNA): TGTGCCTGGAGCGCCGGGGGGTACTCTGGAAACACCATATATTTT.

The chain links TRBV19 to TRBJ1-1, with 8 bases lining up with TRBD1. The CDR3 sequence is 14 residues long. The junction had 8 bases not matched to a gene; V was cut back by 9 bases and J by 2 bases. Germline CDR1 is LNHDA and CDR2 is SQIVND (reference sequence). Written as DNA, the CDR3 is TGTGCCAGCAAACAGGGGGAGAGAAACACTGAAGCTTTCTTT. Translating gives CASKQGERNTEAFF.

J is TRBJ2-7 and V is TRBV27, with D possibly TRBD1 on 6 matching bases. There are 14 residues in the CDR3. V was pared by 5 bases and J by 2 bases, with 13 bases between. Germline CDR1 and CDR2: MNHEY and SMNVEV (reference sequence). In DNA form, the CDR3 reads TGTGCCAGCAGTCCCCGCAGGGGACCCTACGAGCAGTACTTC. It specifies CASSPRRGPYEQYF.

The rearrangement joins TRBV5-8 to TRBJ2-1; the match to TRBD2 covers 7 bases. V lost 2 bases and J lost 4; bases outside the gene matches: 6. Germline V gene data show CDR1 as SGHTS and CDR2 as YDEGEE. There are 15 residues in the CDR3. The CDR3 protein is CASSFAGAQYNEQFF. DNA for the CDR3: TGTGCCAGCAGCTTTGCGGGAGCTCAGTACAATGAGCAGTTCTTC.

This clone was counted a few times. This chain connects TRBV6-5 to TRBJ1-4; 7 bases line up with TRBD1. The germline gives CDR1 MNHEY, CDR2 SVGAGI. With 7 bases clipped from V and 4 bases from J, the junction kept 3 bases outside the gene matches. CDR3 length: 13 amino acids. CDR3 coding DNA: TGTGCCAGCATCGACAGGGATAATGAAAAACTGTTTTTT. The encoded protein is CASIDRDNEKLFF.

This clone was found once. The chain couples TRBV2 to TRBJ1-1; 7 nucleotides match TRBD1. The V gene end was trimmed by 6 bases and the J gene end by 6 bases; junction bases not matched to a gene: 13. From germline, CDR1 is SNHLY and CDR2 FYNNEI. The CDR3 is 15 amino acids. The CDR3 reads CASRGTVWGSAEAFF. The CDR3 DNA follows: TGTGCCAGCAGAGGGACAGTCTGGGGGTCCGCTGAAGCTTTCTTT.

The gene calls are TRBV6-5 and TRBJ1-3; TRBD1 might be the D (5 bases). Deletions cut 5 bases from V and 2 bases from J, with 13 bases between. CDR3 length: 15 residues. The V gene's germline CDR1 is MNHEY and CDR2 SVGAGI. In DNA form, the CDR3 reads TGTGCCAGCAGTCCCTCCGGAGGGGCTGGAAACACCATATATTTT. Translating it yields CASSPSGGAGNTIYF.

This CDR3 is CASSPLEAGGLYEQYF. CDR3 DNA: TGTGCCAGCAGCCCCCTCGAAGCGGGGGGGCTCTACGAGCAGTACTTC. The chain links TRBV4-2 to TRBJ2-7; 10 bases are a match to TRBD2. Germline loops: CDR1 LGHNA, CDR2 YNFKEQ. The CDR3 length is 16 residues. After removal of 4 bases from V and 3 bases from J, the junction contained 9 bases not matched to a gene.

This chain connects TRBV27 to TRBJ2-1; 9 bases are shared with TRBD1. The germline V gene encodes CDR1 MNHEY and CDR2 SMNVEV (reference sequence). The ends lost 8 bases at V and 5 bases at J; junction bases unmatched: 10. This CDR3 has 15 amino acids. The DNA of the CDR3 is TGTGCCAGCGGGGTCTGGACAGGGGACCACAATGAGCAGTTCTTC. Its translation is CASGVWTGDHNEQFF.

The rearrangement joins TRBV18 to TRBJ1-1; 7 bases align to TRBD1. Trimming at V came to 2 bases and at J to 5 bases, leaving 2 bases not matched to a gene. The CDR3 is 13 amino acids. Germline values: CDR1 KGHSH, CDR2 LQKENI. The CDR3 protein is CASSPGQVTEAFF. CDR3 nucleotides: TGTGCCAGCTCACCAGGACAGGTGACTGAAGCTTTCTTT.

V and J are TRBV5-1 and TRBJ1-1; 8 nucleotides match TRBD1. V lost 4 bases to trimming and J lost 4 bases; unmatched junction nucleotides: 6. The CDR3 is 14 residues long. Germline-derived CDR1 and CDR2 are SGHRS and YFSETQ. CDR3 nucleotide sequence: TGCGCCAGCAGCAACACAGGGGGGGGCACTGAAGCTTTCTTT. Amino acids: CASSNTGGGTEAFF.

The rearrangement joins TRBV18 to TRBJ1-6; 7 nucleotides line up with TRBD1. This CDR3 contains 12 residues. V shed 3 bases and J 15 bases; nucleotides not matched to a gene: 5. Germline assignment: CDR1 KGHSH and CDR2 LQKENI. CDR3 in DNA: TGTGCCAGCTCACCGGGGCAGGGGGACCTCCACTTT. The encoded protein is CASSPGQGDLHF.

This sequence joins TRBV7-2 and TRBJ2-4, with 7 positions matching TRBD1. The CDR3 extends over 15 amino acids. J lost 5 bases, V lost 3 bases, and 7 bases had no gene match. Germline V gene lookup returns CDR1 SGHTA and CDR2 FQGNSA. The CDR3 loop reads CASSLRGQLQNIQYF. The CDR3 DNA sequence: TGTGCCAGCAGCTTGAGGGGACAGCTACAAAACATTCAGTACTTC.

The genes are TRBV29-1 and TRBJ1-2, with 10 bases matching TRBD1. Trimming cost V 6 bases and J 9 bases; bases outside gene matches: 7. The CDR3 contains 12 residues. In germline, CDR1 is SQVTM, CDR2 ANQGSEA. The CDR3 DNA reads as TGCAGCGTGGGACAGGGGATTGGTAGCTACACCTTC. Its protein is CSVGQGIGSYTF. Complete variable domain (other parts from reference TRBV29-1 and TRBJ1-2): SAVISQKPSRDICQRGTSLTIQCQVDSQVTMMFWYRQQPGQSLTLIATANQGSEATYESGFVIDKFPISRPNLTFSTLTVSNMSPEDSSIYLCSVGQGIGSYTFGSGTRLTVV.

This clone was seen once. The rearrangement links TRBV9 to TRBJ1-5; unclear D gene. Germline V lookup: CDR1 SGDLS, CDR2 YYNGEE. The CDR3 has 15 residues. V dropped 0 bases and J dropped 2 bases, with 9 bases sitting between them. CDR3 nucleotide sequence: TGTGCCAGCAGCGTAGGTTCAGAGGGCAATCAGCCCCAGCATTTT. Translation: CASSVGSEGNQPQHF.

J is TRBJ1-5 and V is TRBV6-5; a weak D match, TRBD1 (6 bases). The CDR3 has 14 amino acids. Per the germline V gene, CDR1 is MNHEY and CDR2 is SVGAGI. V lost 6 bases, J lost 3 bases, and 12 bases lay in between. CDR3 bases: TGTGCCAGCAGCCCTGGGGGCAACAATCAGCCCCAGCATTTT. The encoded protein is CASSPGGNNQPQHF.

This clone was seen a few times. The rearrangement links TRBV7-2 to TRBJ2-7; D remains unclear. The CDR3 contains 12 residues. Looked up from germline, CDR1 is SGHTA and CDR2 is FQGNSA. Trimming removed 5 bases from V and 0 bases from J, with 5 bases in between. The CDR3 reads CASSPSSYEQYF. The CDR3 coding sequence is TGTGCCAGCAGCCCCAGCTCCTACGAGCAGTACTTC.

V usage is TRBV10-2 and J usage is TRBJ1-2; D call uncertain. Germline V gives CDR1 WSHSY, CDR2 SAAADI. The CDR3 extends over 15 amino acids. Between the trimmed V and J ends, which lost 2 bases and 0 bases, there was a span of 10 bases. This chain's CDR3 is CASSETAEANYGYTF. The CDR3, as DNA: TGCGCCAGCAGTGAGACGGCAGAGGCTAACTATGGCTACACCTTC.

This clone was recorded once. This rearrangement joins TRBV6-7 to TRBJ2-1; 7 positions match TRBD2. TRBV6-7 is placed among ORFs of uncertain function. There are 16 residues in the CDR3. J gave up 4 bases and V 1 base, and 7 bases lay outside the gene matches. The CDR3 bases are TGTGCCAGCAGTTACTGGGTCGCGGGGGTATACAATGAGCAGTTCTTC. This codes for CASSYWVAGVYNEQFF.